This T cell receptor beta chain is from a study of pediatric ulcerative colitis. Study-wide results and limits: Blood samples from a couple of patients yielded substantially fewer templates and were excluded from blood-rectal overlap analysis.

The CDR3 covers 15 residues. V trimming: 4 bases; J trimming: 3 bases; junction bases outside the gene matches: 5. Germline CDR1 reads MNHEY; CDR2 reads SVGAGI. With regard to this clone: The antigen remains unidentified.

During colonoscopy, one to two rectal pinch biopsies were collected. Sequencing depth was up to 500,000 reads per sample. Clones were sequenced by immunoSEQ multiplex PCR, and TCRdb holds only the in-frame ones, with some missing. The top ten hold around 7.8% of the sample, which has approximately 40,000 clones, 75% seen once. The J gene is TRBJ2-7, the V gene TRBV6-5; 11 bases are a match to TRBD1. Sequencing used gut tissue. The receptor's source is a boy aged 10-17 years with severe ulcerative colitis. CDR3 loop: CASSSPGTGGYEQYF. The DNA for the CDR3 is TGTGCCAGCAGTTCCCCCGGGACAGGGGGCTACGAGCAGTACTTC.